The 26 T cell receptor beta chains reported below all come from one sample, sequenced in a study of vaccination effects on CD4 cells after COVID-19. Which antigens these TCRs recognize remains unknown. Antigen-specific CD4+ T cells were first expanded with viral peptide pools by the ViraFEST assay and only then sequenced. Subsequent to a culture period of around 10 days, CD4+ T cells were isolated. Nucleocapsid antibodies stayed negative before and after vaccination, showing no earlier SARS-CoV-2 infection. The repertoire was sequenced with immunoSEQ multiplex PCR; TCRdb's copy has only in-frame clones and lacks some. Here the sample spans about 73,000 clones, approximately 74% being singletons. The sample was CD4+ T cells from PBMCs cultured with HCoV-NL63 spike peptides, taken before COVID-19 vaccination. These receptors were collected from a human donor who received a COVID-19 vaccine.

The rearrangement links TRBV11-1 to TRBJ1-6, with D hard to call. The CDR3 spans 14 residues. Germline V gene sequence: CDR1 SGHAT, CDR2 FQDESV (reference sequence). Trimming stripped 2 bases from V and 7 bases from J, with 9 bases between. DNA for the CDR3: TGTGCCAGCAGCTTAAGCGGTGGCAATTCACCCCTCCACTTT. This codes for CASSLSGGNSPLHF.

The rearrangement joins TRBV7-8 to TRBJ2-7; 10 bases map to TRBD2. Germline CDR1 SGHVS, CDR2 FQNEAQ. Germline trimming cut 0 bases from V and 2 bases from J; bases unmatched to any gene: 4. The CDR3 is 16 amino acids. Here the CDR3 DNA reads TGTGCCAGCAGCTTAGCCCTAGCGGGGGAGACCTACGAGCAGTACGTC. This sequence encodes CASSLALAGETYEQYV.

In DNA, the CDR3 is TGTGCCAGTAGTATGTCGTATCAGGGGCTTGGTTCAGGTGGCTACACCTTC. Translating it yields CASSMSYQGLGSGGYTF. The chain joins TRBV19 to TRBJ1-2, with D perhaps matching TRBD1 (6 bases). Trimming cost V 3 bases and J 7 bases, with 24 bases left between them. Germline CDR1 and CDR2: LNHDA and SQIVND (reference sequence). This CDR3 is 17 amino acids long.

V usage is TRBV6-5 and J usage is TRBJ2-5, with 7 bases identical to TRBD1. CDR1 and CDR2 from the germline V gene are MNHEY and SVGAGI. V dropped 6 bases and J dropped 5; count of bases not matched to a gene: 6. The CDR3 has 13 amino acids. For the CDR3, the DNA is TGTGCCAGCAGCAGAGACAGGGACGAGACCCAGTACTTC. Translating gives CASSRDRDETQYF.

CDR3 region: CASSQHQVADTQYF. The CDR3 region has the DNA TGCGCCAGCAGCCAACATCAGGTTGCCGATACGCAGTATTTT. The chain recombines TRBV5-1 with TRBJ2-3; no clear D gene. V dropped 4 bases and J dropped 6 bases, with 15 bases sitting between them. This CDR3 spans 14 amino acids. Germline assignment: CDR1 SGHRS and CDR2 YFSETQ.

This chain connects TRBV19 to TRBJ2-7; D is perhaps TRBD1 (5 bases). Per the germline V gene, CDR1 is LNHDA and CDR2 is SQIVND (reference sequence). With 7 bases removed from V and 5 bases from J, the gap between germline ends came to 12 bases. The CDR3 consists of 12 residues. The DNA of the CDR3 is TGTGCCAGTAATACAGGTACGCACGAGCAGTACGTC. Amino acid sequence: CASNTGTHEQYV.

V gene TRBV6-5 combines with J gene TRBJ1-3; the D gene is possibly TRBD1 (5 bases). The CDR3 spans 14 residues. Germline lookup yields CDR1 MNHEY and CDR2 SVGAGI. V was trimmed by 5 bases and J by 0 bases, leaving 8 bases between them. CDR3 region: CASSLTVSGNTIYF. CDR3 DNA: TGTGCCAGCAGTCTGACAGTCTCTGGAAACACCATATATTTT.

CDR3 in amino acids: CATSDKDMYSYNEQFF. In nucleotides, the CDR3 is TGTGCCACCAGTGACAAGGACATGTACTCCTACAATGAGCAGTTCTTC. The chain joins TRBV24-1 to TRBJ2-1, with D tentatively TRBD1 (5 bases). CDR3 length: 16 residues. Germline V CDR1 and CDR2: KGHDR, SFDVKD. V gave up 4 bases and J gave up 0 bases, with 12 bases separating them.

J is TRBJ2-2 and V is TRBV10-2, with D hard to call. Germline values: CDR1 WSHSY, CDR2 SAAADI. The CDR3 runs 15 residues. V gave up 0 bases and J gave up 6 bases, with 11 bases separating them. The CDR3 loop reads CASSESAVFSGELFF. For the CDR3, the DNA is TGCGCCAGCAGTGAGTCGGCAGTTTTTTCCGGGGAGCTGTTTTTT.

The CDR3 sequence: CASSRAFGETQYF. Written as DNA, the CDR3 is TGTGCCAGCAGCCGAGCATTTGGGGAGACCCAGTACTTC. The V and J genes are TRBV11-3 and TRBJ2-5; D uncertain. CDR1 and CDR2 (germline): SGHNT, YENEEA. Deletions cut 5 bases from V and 5 bases from J, with 12 bases between. The CDR3 has 13 amino acids.

The chain carries TRBV28 and TRBJ2-3; D unclear. The CDR3 is made up of 13 amino acids. Deletions cut 2 bases from V and 4 bases from J, with 7 bases between. Looked up from germline, CDR1 is MDHEN and CDR2 is SYDVKM. CDR3 in DNA: TGTGCCAGCAGTTTAGGGATCCCAGATACGCAGTATTTT. This codes for CASSLGIPDTQYF.

The rearrangement links TRBV6-1 to TRBJ2-7; TRBD2 matches at 10 bases. CDR1 is MNHNS, CDR2 SASEGT, per germline. V lost 0 bases, J lost 3 bases, and 5 bases stayed unmatched. The CDR3 runs 16 residues. CDR3: CASSEALAGALYEQYV. The CDR3 DNA sequence: TGTGCCAGCAGTGAAGCGCTAGCGGGGGCCCTCTACGAGCAGTACGTC.

V gene TRBV12-3 or TRBV12-4 combines with J gene TRBJ2-3; no reliable D call. This CDR3 comprises 13 residues. V was cut by 3 bases and J by 4 bases, with 8 bases left in between. The CDR3 sequence is CASSFVGSDTQYF. In DNA form, the CDR3 reads TGTGCCAGCAGTTTCGTTGGGTCAGATACGCAGTATTTT.

The CDR3 loop is CASSRFTGGEQYV. The CDR3 DNA sequence: TGTGCCAGCAGTCGATTCACAGGAGGCGAGCAGTACGTC. This rearrangement joins TRBV6-6 to TRBJ2-7; possibly TRBD1 or TRBD2 for D (5 bases each). CDR1 and CDR2 (germline): MNHNY, SVGAGI (reference sequence). With 5 bases removed from V and 6 bases from J, the gap between germline ends came to 14 bases. The CDR3 runs 13 residues.

The chain links TRBV12-3 or TRBV12-4 to TRBJ2-5; D could derive from TRBD1 or TRBD2 (6 bases each). V was cut by 4 bases and J by 5 bases, with 11 bases left in between. CDR3 length: 13 amino acids. Here the CDR3 reads CASSYREEETQYF. The DNA for the CDR3 is TGTGCCAGCAGTTACAGGGAGGAGGAGACCCAGTACTTC.

This clone appeared a single time. This chain uses TRBV5-1 with TRBJ1-1, with D hard to call. This CDR3 comprises 14 residues. Germline V gene sequence: CDR1 SGHRS, CDR2 YFSETQ. The V end was cut by 0 bases, the J end by 4 bases, with 10 bases between. This CDR3 reads CASSLAAGSTEAFF. CDR3 DNA: TGCGCCAGCAGCTTGGCCGCGGGTAGCACTGAAGCTTTCTTT. The variable domain in full, completed from reference TRBV5-1 and TRBJ1-1, reads KAGVTQTPRYLIKTRGQQVTLSCSPISGHRSVSWYQQTPGQGLQFLFEYFSETQRNKGNFPGRFSGRQFSNSRSEMNVSTLELGDSALYLCASSLAAGSTEAFFGQGTRLTVV.

In nucleotides, the CDR3 is TGTGCCAGCAAGTTCTGGGGCGGGACAGGGGTGGACCAAGAGACCCAGTACTTC. As protein: CASKFWGGTGVDQETQYF. The chain joins TRBV27 to TRBJ2-5, with 10 positions matching TRBD1. The CDR3 sequence is 18 residues long. Germline V lookup: CDR1 MNHEY, CDR2 SMNVEV (reference sequence). Germline trimming cut 7 bases from V and 0 bases from J; bases unmatched to any gene: 14.

The genes are TRBV6-5 and TRBJ2-3, with D perhaps given as TRBD1 or TRBD2 (6 bases each). Trimming took 0 bases from V and 1 from J, leaving 11 bases between them. The CDR3 has 16 amino acids. The germline V gene encodes CDR1 MNHEY and CDR2 SVGAGI. The CDR3 spells CASSYSRGAGTDTQYF. Here the CDR3 DNA reads TGTGCCAGCAGTTACTCTAGGGGGGCGGGCACAGATACGCAGTATTTT.

The rearrangement links TRBV21-1 to TRBJ2-7; the table's D gene call, TRBD1, was not cross checked with the DNA. TRBV21-1 is labeled a pseudogene. The CDR3 covers 15 residues. This chain's CDR3 is CASSRTGGTGYEQYV. In DNA, the CDR3 is TGTGCCAGCAGCCGAACAGGGGGCACGGGTTACGAGCAGTACGTC.

There are a few counts of this clone. V usage is TRBV5-1 and J usage is TRBJ2-3; D may match TRBD1 or TRBD2 (5 bases each). The CDR3 has 14 residues. Germline V gene sequence: CDR1 SGHRS, CDR2 YFSETQ. V was trimmed by 7 bases and J by 2 bases, leaving 14 bases between them. The CDR3: CASRIGDHTDTQYF. For the CDR3, the DNA is TGCGCCAGCCGGATCGGGGACCACACAGATACGCAGTATTTT.

The chain employs TRBV19 and TRBJ2-5; 13 bases align to TRBD2. Trimming at V came to 6 bases and at J to 3 bases, leaving 4 bases not matched to a gene. The germline CDR1 and CDR2 sequences are LNHDA and SQIVND (reference sequence). The CDR3 contains 15 residues. CDR3 protein: CASRLAGGFEETQYF. The DNA for the CDR3 is TGTGCCAGTAGACTAGCGGGGGGGTTTGAAGAGACCCAGTACTTC.

This chain joins TRBV15 and TRBJ1-3; D is unresolved. This CDR3 is built from 16 residues. Germline loops: CDR1 LNHNV, CDR2 YYDKDF (reference sequence). Trimming took off 0 bases at V and 2 bases at J, with 11 bases between the two ends. The CDR3 loop reads CATSRDPPAAGNTIYF. DNA of the CDR3: TGTGCCACCAGCAGAGATCCGCCTGCCGCTGGAAACACCATATATTTT.

The V call is TRBV6-5, the J call TRBJ1-1; 8 bases fit TRBD1. CDR3 length: 15 amino acids. V shed 4 bases and J 3 bases; nucleotides not matched to a gene: 7. The germline gives CDR1 MNHEY, CDR2 SVGAGI. CDR3 DNA: TGTGCCAGCAGTTTGGGGACAGGAGGAGACACTGAAGCTTTCTTT. It encodes CASSLGTGGDTEAFF.

The V and J genes are TRBV9 and TRBJ2-5; TRBD2 agrees at 10 bases. V lost 0 bases to trimming and J lost 4 bases; unmatched junction nucleotides: 6. Germline CDR1 reads SGDLS; CDR2 reads YYNGEE. The length of the CDR3 is 16 residues. CDR3 residues: CASSVGSSGGGETQYF. The CDR3 DNA is TGTGCCAGCAGCGTAGGGTCTAGCGGGGGCGGAGAGACCCAGTACTTC.

The J gene is TRBJ2-5, the V gene TRBV7-9, with TRBD1 matching over 8 bases. This CDR3 region has 15 residues. Trimming at V came to 8 bases and at J to 5 bases, leaving 13 bases not matched to a gene. Germline CDR1 is SEHNR and CDR2 is FQNEAQ (reference sequence). CDR3 coding DNA: TGTGCCAGCCTCATTTACGGGACAGGATACGAGACCCAGTACTTC. Amino acids: CASLIYGTGYETQYF.

The genes are TRBV29-1 and TRBJ2-3; D is unresolved. V was pared by 5 bases and J by 2 bases, with 11 bases between. Germline V gene lookup returns CDR1 SQVTM and CDR2 ANQGSEA. The CDR3 has 13 amino acids. The CDR3 loop reads CSVCTDYTDTQYF. The CDR3 bases are TGCAGCGTTTGTACAGATTACACAGATACGCAGTATTTT.